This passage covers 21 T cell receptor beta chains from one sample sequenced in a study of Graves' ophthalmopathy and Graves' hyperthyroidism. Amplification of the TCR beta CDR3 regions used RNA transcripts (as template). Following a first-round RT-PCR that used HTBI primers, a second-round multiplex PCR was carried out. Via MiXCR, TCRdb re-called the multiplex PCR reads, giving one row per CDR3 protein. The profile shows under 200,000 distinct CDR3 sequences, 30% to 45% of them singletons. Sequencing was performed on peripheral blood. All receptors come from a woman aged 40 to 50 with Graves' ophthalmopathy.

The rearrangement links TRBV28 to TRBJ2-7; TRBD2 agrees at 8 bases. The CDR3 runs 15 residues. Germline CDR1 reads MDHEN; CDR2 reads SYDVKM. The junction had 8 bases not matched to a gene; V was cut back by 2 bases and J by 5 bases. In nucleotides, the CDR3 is TGTGCCAGCAGTTTAAGTGCGGGACTAGTGGACGAGCAGTACTTC. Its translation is CASSLSAGLVDEQYF.

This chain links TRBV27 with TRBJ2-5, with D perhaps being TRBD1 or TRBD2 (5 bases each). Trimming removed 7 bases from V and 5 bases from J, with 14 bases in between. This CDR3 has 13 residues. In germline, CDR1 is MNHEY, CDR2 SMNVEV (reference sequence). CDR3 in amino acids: CASTPRGGETQYF. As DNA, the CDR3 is TGTGCCAGCACCCCCCGGGGCGGGGAGACCCAGTACTTC.

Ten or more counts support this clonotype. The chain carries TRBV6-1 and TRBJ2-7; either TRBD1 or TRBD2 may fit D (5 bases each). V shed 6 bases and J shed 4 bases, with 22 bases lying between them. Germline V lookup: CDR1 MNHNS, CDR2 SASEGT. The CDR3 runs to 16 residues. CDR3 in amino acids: CASSSGTSLGPYEQYF. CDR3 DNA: TGTGCCAGCAGCAGTGGGACCTCCCTGGGACCTTACGAGCAGTACTTC.

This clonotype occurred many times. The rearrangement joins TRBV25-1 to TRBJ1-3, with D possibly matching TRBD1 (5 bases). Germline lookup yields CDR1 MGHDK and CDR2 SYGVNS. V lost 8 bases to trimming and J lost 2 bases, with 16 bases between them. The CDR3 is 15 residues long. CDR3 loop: CASAQGYGAGNTIYF. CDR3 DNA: TGTGCCAGCGCCCAGGGTTATGGCGCTGGAAACACCATATATTTT.

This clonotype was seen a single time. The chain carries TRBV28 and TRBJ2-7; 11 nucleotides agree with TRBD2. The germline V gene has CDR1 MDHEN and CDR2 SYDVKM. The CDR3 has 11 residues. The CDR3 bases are TGTGAGACTAGCGGGAACCACGAGCAGTACTTC. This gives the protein CETSGNHEQYF.

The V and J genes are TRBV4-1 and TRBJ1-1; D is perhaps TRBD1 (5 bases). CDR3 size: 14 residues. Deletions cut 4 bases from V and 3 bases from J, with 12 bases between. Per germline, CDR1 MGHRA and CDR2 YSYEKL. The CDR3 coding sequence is TGCGCCAGCAGCCTTACCGGGGCGGACACTGAAGCTTTCTTT. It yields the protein CASSLTGADTEAFF.

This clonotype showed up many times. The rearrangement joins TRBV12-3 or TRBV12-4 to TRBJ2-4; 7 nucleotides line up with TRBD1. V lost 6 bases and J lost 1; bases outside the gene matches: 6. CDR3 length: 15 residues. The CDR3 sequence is CASRPDRVAKNIQYF. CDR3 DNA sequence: TGTGCCAGCAGGCCCGACAGGGTGGCCAAAAACATTCAGTACTTC.

The CDR3: CASSSLAGEGTQYF. CDR3 DNA sequence: TGTGCCAGCAGCTCCCTAGCGGGAGAAGGGACCCAGTACTTC. This rearrangement joins TRBV7-2 to TRBJ2-5, with 10 positions matching TRBD2. With 4 bases clipped from V and 7 bases from J, the junction kept 6 bases outside the gene matches. The length of the CDR3 is 14 residues. Looked up from germline, CDR1 is SGHTA and CDR2 is FQGNSA.

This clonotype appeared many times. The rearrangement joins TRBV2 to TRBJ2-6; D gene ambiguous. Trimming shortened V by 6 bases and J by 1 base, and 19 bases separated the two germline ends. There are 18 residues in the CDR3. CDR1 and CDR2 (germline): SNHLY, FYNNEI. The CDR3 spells CASSRASFKSSGANVLTF. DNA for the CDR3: TGTGCCAGCAGCCGGGCGAGCTTTAAAAGTTCTGGGGCCAACGTCCTGACTTTC.

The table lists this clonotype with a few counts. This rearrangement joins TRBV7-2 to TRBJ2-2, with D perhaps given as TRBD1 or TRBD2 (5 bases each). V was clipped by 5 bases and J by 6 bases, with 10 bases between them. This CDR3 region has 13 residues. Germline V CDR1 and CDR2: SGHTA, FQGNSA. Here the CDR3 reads CASSRPGPGELFF. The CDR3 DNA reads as TGTGCCAGCAGCCGTCCGGGGCCCGGGGAGCTGTTTTTT.

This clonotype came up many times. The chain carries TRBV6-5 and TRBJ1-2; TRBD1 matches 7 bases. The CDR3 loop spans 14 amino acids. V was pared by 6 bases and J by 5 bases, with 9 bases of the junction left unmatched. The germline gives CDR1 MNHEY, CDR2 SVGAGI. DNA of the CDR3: TGTGCCAGCAGCCCTAACCGGGACAGTTATGGCTACACCTTC. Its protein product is CASSPNRDSYGYTF.

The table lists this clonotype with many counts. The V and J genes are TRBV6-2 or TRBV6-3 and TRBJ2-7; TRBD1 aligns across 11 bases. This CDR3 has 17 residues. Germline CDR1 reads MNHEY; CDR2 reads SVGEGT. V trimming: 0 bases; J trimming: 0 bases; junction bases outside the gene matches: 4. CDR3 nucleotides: TGTGCCAGCAGTTACTCCCGGACAGGGGGCCTCTCCTACGAGCAGTACTTC. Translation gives CASSYSRTGGLSYEQYF.

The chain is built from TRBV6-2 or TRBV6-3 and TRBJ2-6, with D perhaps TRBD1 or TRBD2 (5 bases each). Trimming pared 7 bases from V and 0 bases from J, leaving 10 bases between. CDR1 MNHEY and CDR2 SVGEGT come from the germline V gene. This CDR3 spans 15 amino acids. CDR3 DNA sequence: TGTGCCAGCACCAGAGGGGACTCTGGGGCCAACGTCCTGACTTTC. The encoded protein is CASTRGDSGANVLTF.

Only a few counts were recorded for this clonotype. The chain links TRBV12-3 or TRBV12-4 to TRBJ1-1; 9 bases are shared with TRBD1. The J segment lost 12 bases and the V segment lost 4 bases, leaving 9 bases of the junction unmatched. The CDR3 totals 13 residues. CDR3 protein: CASSSGQGTPPFF. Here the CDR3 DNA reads TGTGCCAGCAGTTCGGGACAGGGAACACCCCCTTTCTTT.

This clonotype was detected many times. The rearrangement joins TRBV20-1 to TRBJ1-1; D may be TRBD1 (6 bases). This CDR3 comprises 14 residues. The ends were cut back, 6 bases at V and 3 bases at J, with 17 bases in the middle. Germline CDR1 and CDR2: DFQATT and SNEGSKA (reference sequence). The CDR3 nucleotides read TGCAGTGCGTTAGATACAGGGCCCTACACTGAAGCTTTCTTT. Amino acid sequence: CSALDTGPYTEAFF.

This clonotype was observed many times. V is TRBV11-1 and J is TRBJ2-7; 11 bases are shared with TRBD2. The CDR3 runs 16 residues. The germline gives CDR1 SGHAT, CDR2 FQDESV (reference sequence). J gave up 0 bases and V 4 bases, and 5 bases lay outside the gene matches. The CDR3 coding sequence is TGTGCCAGCAGCTCGGTAGCGGGAGGGCCCTCCTACGAGCAGTACTTC. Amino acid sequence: CASSSVAGGPSYEQYF.

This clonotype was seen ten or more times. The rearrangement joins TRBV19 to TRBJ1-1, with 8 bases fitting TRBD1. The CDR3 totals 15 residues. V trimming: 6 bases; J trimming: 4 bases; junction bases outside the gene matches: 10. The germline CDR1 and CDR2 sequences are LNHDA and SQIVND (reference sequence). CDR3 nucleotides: TGTGCCAGTAGGACATCAGGGGGCGCAGTCACTGAAGCTTTCTTT. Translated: CASRTSGGAVTEAFF.

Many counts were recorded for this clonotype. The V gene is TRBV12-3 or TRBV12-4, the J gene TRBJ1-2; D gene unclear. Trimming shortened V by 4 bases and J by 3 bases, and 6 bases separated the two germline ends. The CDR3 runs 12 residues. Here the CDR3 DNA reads TGTGCCAGCAGTTACATTGACTATGGCTACACCTTC. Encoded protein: CASSYIDYGYTF.

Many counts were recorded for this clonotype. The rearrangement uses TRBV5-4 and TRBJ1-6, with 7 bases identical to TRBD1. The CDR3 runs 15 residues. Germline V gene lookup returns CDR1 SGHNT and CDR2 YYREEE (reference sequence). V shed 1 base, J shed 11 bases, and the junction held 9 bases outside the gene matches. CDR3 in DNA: TGTGCCAGCAGCTTGTTAGCAGGGGGAAACGCACCCCTCCACTTT. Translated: CASSLLAGGNAPLHF.

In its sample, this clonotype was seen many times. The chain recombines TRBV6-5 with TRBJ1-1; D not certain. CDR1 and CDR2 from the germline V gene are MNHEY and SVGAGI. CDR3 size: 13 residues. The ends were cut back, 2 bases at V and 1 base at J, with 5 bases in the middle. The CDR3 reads CASSYGENTEAFF. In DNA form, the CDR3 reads TGTGCCAGCAGTTACGGAGAGAACACTGAAGCTTTCTTT.

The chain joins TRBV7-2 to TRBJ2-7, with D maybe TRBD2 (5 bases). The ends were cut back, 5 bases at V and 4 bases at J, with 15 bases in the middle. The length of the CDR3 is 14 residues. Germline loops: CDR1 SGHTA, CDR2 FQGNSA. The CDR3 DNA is TGTGCCAGCAGCGAGGGTTTGGGAAGATACGAGCAGTACTTC. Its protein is CASSEGLGRYEQYF.